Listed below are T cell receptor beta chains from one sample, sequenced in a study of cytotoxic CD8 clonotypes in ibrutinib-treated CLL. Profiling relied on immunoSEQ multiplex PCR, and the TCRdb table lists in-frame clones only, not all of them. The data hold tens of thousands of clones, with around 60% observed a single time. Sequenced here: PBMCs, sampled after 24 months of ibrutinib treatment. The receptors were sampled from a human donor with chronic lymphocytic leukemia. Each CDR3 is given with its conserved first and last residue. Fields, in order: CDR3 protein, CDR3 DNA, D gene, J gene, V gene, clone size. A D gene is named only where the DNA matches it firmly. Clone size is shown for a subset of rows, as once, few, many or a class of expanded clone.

CASSLRAGRSSYEQYF TGTGCCAGCAGCTTAAGGGCGGGACGGAGCTCCTACGAGCAGTACTTC - TRBJ2-7 TRBV7-6 -
CASGWTPGPRGYGYTF TGTGCTAGTGGTTGGACCCCGGGACCCAGGGGCTATGGCTACACCTTC - TRBJ1-2 TRBV12-5 -
CASSFGASYEQYF TGTGCCAGCAGCTTCGGGGCCTCCTACGAGCAGTACTTC - TRBJ2-7 TRBV7-8 -
CASSINNEQFF TGCGCCAGCAGCATCAACAATGAGCAGTTCTTC - TRBJ2-1 TRBV5-1 few
CASSLSGQPQHF TGTGCCAGCAGCTTATCCGGTCAGCCCCAGCATTTT - TRBJ1-5 TRBV5-8 -
CASTGPTGSTDTQYF TGTGCCAGCACGGGCCCGACAGGGAGCACAGATACGCAGTATTTT TRBD1 TRBJ2-3 TRBV28 -
CASISRPYGYTF TGTGCCAGCATCAGTCGGCCTTATGGCTACACCTTC - TRBJ1-2 TRBV28 once
CASTRVLETQYF TGTGCCAGCACCCGGGTTTTAGAGACCCAGTACTTC - TRBJ2-5 TRBV6-1 -
CASSLRQNYGYTF TGTGCCAGCAGCTTGCGACAGAACTATGGCTACACCTTC - TRBJ1-2 TRBV5-4 -
CASSPPGDGSNQPQHF TGTGCCAGCAGCCCCCCCGGAGATGGGAGCAATCAGCCCCAGCATTTT - TRBJ1-5 TRBV7-9 -
CASSLFLAPVRQFF TGTGCCAGCAGCCTATTTCTGGCCCCTGTTCGGCAGTTCTTC - TRBJ2-1 TRBV11-2 -
CASSPTASEIAKNIQYF TGTGCCAGCTCACCAACGGCAAGTGAGATAGCCAAAAACATTCAGTACTTC - TRBJ2-4 TRBV18 -
CASNDRLNTEAFF TGCGCCAGCAACGACCGGTTGAACACTGAAGCTTTCTTT - TRBJ1-1 TRBV5-1 -
CASSEGAGRRNEQFF TGCGCCAGCAGCGAGGGGGCGGGGAGGAGGAATGAGCAGTTCTTC - TRBJ2-1 TRBV4-1 -
CAIMPLAGGADTQYF TGTGCCATCATGCCACTAGCGGGGGGTGCCGATACGCAGTATTTT TRBD2 TRBJ2-3 TRBV10-3 -
CTSFEANYGYTF TGTACCAGTTTTGAGGCTAACTATGGCTACACCTTC - TRBJ1-2 TRBV6-1 -
CASSQGTSGGLQETQYF TGCGCCAGCAGCCAAGGAACTAGCGGGGGCCTCCAAGAGACCCAGTACTTC TRBD2 TRBJ2-5 TRBV4-1 few
CASSSSFLGGSPLHF TGTGCCAGCAGTTCATCCTTCCTGGGGGGTTCACCCCTCCACTTT - TRBJ1-6 TRBV6-5 many
CASRRTGGNMNTEAFF TGTGCCAGCAGACGGACAGGGGGTAACATGAACACTGAAGCTTTCTTT TRBD1 TRBJ1-1 TRBV27 -
CAWSVNNWVQYF TGTGCCTGGAGTGTTAATAACTGGGTGCAGTACTTC - TRBJ2-7 TRBV30 -
CASSRDRANTGELFF TGTGCCAGCAGTCGAGACAGGGCGAACACCGGGGAGCTGTTTTTT TRBD1 TRBJ2-2 TRBV28 few
CASSRPLYNEQFF TGTGCCAGCAGTCGCCCCCTTTACAATGAGCAGTTCTTC - TRBJ2-1 TRBV5-6 few
CATKKTSGQETQYF TGTGCCACTAAAAAGACTAGCGGACAAGAGACCCAGTACTTC TRBD2 TRBJ2-5 TRBV15 -
CASSLQGPANVLTF TGTGCCAGCAGTTTACAGGGCCCTGCCAACGTCCTGACTTTC - TRBJ2-6 TRBV28 -
CASSPGQGIAEQYF TGTGCCAGCAGCCCTGGACAGGGAATAGCGGAGCAGTACTTC TRBD1 TRBJ2-7 TRBV11-2 few
CASSFRGAYTEAFF TGTGCCAGCAGCTTCAGGGGAGCATACACTGAAGCTTTCTTT - TRBJ1-1 TRBV7-6 -
CASRAGTGGPDTQYF TGTGCCAGCAGGGCCGGGACAGGGGGCCCAGATACGCAGTATTTT TRBD1 TRBJ2-3 TRBV6-1 -
CASGVGQGTYEQYF TGTGCCAGCGGTGTTGGGCAGGGAACCTACGAGCAGTACTTC - TRBJ2-7 TRBV6-5 many
CASSPRNSYNSPLHF TGTGCCAGCAGTCCCAGAAACTCCTATAATTCACCCCTCCACTTT - TRBJ1-6 TRBV27 medium-sized
CSVEKADSYNEQFF TGCAGCGTTGAGAAAGCAGACTCCTACAATGAGCAGTTCTTC - TRBJ2-1 TRBV29-1 -
CASSPLDRVYGYTF TGTGCCAGCAGCCCTTTGGACAGAGTCTATGGCTACACCTTC - TRBJ1-2 TRBV5-5 -
CSADSGQGVGNTIYF TGCAGCGCTGACTCGGGACAGGGGGTTGGAAACACCATATATTTT TRBD1 TRBJ1-3 TRBV29-1 -
CSVEVWSRGNYGYTF TGCAGCGTTGAAGTGTGGTCCAGGGGAAACTATGGCTACACCTTC - TRBJ1-2 TRBV29-1 few
CASRVGGSTGANVLTF TGTGCCAGTAGGGTAGGTGGGTCTACTGGGGCCAACGTCCTGACTTTC - TRBJ2-6 TRBV19 few
CASSLNTPTTEAFF TGTGCCAGCAGCTTAAATACCCCTACAACTGAAGCTTTCTTT - TRBJ1-1 TRBV7-8 -